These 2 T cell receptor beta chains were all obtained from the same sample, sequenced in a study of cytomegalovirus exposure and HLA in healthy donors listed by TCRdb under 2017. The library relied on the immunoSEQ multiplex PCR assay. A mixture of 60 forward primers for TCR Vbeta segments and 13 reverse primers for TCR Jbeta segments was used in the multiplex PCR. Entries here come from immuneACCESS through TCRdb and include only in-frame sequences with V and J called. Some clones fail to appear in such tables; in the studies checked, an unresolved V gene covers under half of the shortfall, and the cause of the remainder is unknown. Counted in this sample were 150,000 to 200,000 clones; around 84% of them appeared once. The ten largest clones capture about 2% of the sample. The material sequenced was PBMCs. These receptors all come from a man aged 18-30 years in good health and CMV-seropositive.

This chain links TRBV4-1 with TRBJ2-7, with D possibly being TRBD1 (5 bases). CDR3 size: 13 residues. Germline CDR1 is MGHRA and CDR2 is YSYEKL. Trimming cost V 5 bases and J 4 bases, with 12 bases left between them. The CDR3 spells CASSARQGYEQYF. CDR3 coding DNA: TGCGCCAGCAGCGCGCGTCAGGGATACGAGCAGTACTTC.

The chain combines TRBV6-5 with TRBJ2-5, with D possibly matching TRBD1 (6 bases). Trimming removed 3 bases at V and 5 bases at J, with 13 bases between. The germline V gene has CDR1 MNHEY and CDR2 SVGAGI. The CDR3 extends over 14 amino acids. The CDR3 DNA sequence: TGTGCCAGCAGTTATCAACAGGGATTTGAGACCCAGTACTTC. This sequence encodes CASSYQQGFETQYF.